These T cell receptor beta chains were read from a single sample in a study of blood T cell repertoires in COVID-19. The assay was immunoSEQ multiplex PCR, and TCRdb's table has in-frame clones only and misses some. The sample gives around 380,000 clones, around 87% of which show up once; approximately 1.2% is in the top ten. Sequencing was done on a sample of PBMCs or T cells enriched from blood (not recorded which). These receptors came from a man aged 25 to 40 who had recovered from COVID-19. The CDR3 runs from the conserved cysteine through the conserved F or W. A D gene is named only where the DNA matches it firmly. The size of a clone is reported for some rows only, either as once, few or many, or as a class for expanded clones.

size: .
J: TRBJ2-7
D: .
V: TRBV6-5
CDR3: CASSYGGGAGYLWF
DNA: TGTGCCAGCAGTTACGGTGGCGGTGCCGGGTATCTATGGTTC

size: .
J: TRBJ2-1
D: TRBD2
V: TRBV11-3
CDR3: CASSLVGGGRYNEQFF
DNA: TGTGCCAGCAGCTTAGTGGGCGGGGGTCGCTACAATGAGCAGTTCTTC

size: .
J: TRBJ1-2
D: TRBD1
V: TRBV27
CDR3: CASSSGTGEYGYTF
DNA: TGTGCCAGCAGTTCGGGGACAGGTGAATATGGCTACACCTTC

size: .
J: TRBJ2-7
D: .
V: TRBV6-8
CDR3: CASTRGGASYEQYF
DNA: TGTGCCAGCACTAGGGGGGGGGCAAGTTACGAGCAGTACTTC

size: once
J: TRBJ1-1
D: .
V: TRBV7-3
CDR3: CASSQTGNTEAFF
DNA: TGTGCCAGCAGCCAGACAGGGAACACTGAAGCTTTCTTT

size: .
J: TRBJ1-4
D: .
V: TRBV6-5
CDR3: CASRTKNNEKLFF
DNA: TGTGCCAGCCGAACAAAGAATAATGAAAAACTGTTTTTT

size: .
J: TRBJ2-7
D: .
V: TRBV11-1
CDR3: CASSIQGFYEQYF
DNA: TGTGCCAGCAGCATACAGGGCTTCTACGAGCAGTACTTC

size: .
J: TRBJ2-1
D: TRBD2
V: TRBV10-1
CDR3: CASSVGLAGEQFF
DNA: TGCGCCAGCAGTGTGGGACTAGCGGGTGAGCAGTTCTTC

size: .
J: TRBJ2-5
D: .
V: TRBV6-2/TRBV6-3
CDR3: CASSYFTGLRATQYF
DNA: TGTGCCAGCAGTTACTTTACAGGGCTCCGGGCGACCCAGTACTTC

size: .
J: TRBJ1-4
D: TRBD1
V: TRBV7-9
CDR3: CASSSGVGTGNVNEKLFF
DNA: TGTGCCAGCAGCTCAGGTGTTGGGACAGGGAATGTAAATGAAAAACTGTTTTTT

size: .
J: TRBJ1-1
D: TRBD1
V: TRBV6-5
CDR3: CASILDRGNTEAFF
DNA: TGTGCCAGCATCCTAGACAGGGGGAACACTGAAGCTTTCTTT

size: .
J: TRBJ1-5
D: .
V: TRBV18
CDR3: CASSPSLGQPQHF
DNA: TGTGCCAGCTCCCCCTCGCTAGGTCAGCCCCAGCATTTT

size: once
J: TRBJ2-7
D: .
V: TRBV6-2/TRBV6-3
CDR3: CASSYPQAYEQYF
DNA: TGTGCCAGCAGTTACCCCCAGGCCTACGAGCAGTACTTC

size: .
J: TRBJ1-4
D: .
V: TRBV7-2
CDR3: CASSTGTNEKLFF
DNA: TGTGCCAGCAGCACCGGGACAAATGAAAAACTGTTTTTT

size: .
J: TRBJ2-1
D: .
V: TRBV11-3
CDR3: CASSLEIRSGDKEQFF
DNA: TGTGCCAGCAGCTTAGAAATCAGATCAGGTGACAAGGAGCAGTTCTTC

size: few
J: TRBJ1-6
D: .
V: TRBV5-4
CDR3: CASSLDQNYNSPLHF
DNA: TGTGCCAGCAGCTTGGATCAGAACTATAATTCACCCCTCCACTTT

size: .
J: TRBJ1-1
D: .
V: TRBV5-1
CDR3: CASSWGPVGEGEAFF
DNA: TGCGCCAGCAGCTGGGGCCCCGTTGGGGAAGGGGAAGCTTTCTTT

size: .
J: TRBJ2-5
D: TRBD1
V: TRBV5-6
CDR3: CASSWTGRETQYF
DNA: TGTGCCAGCAGCTGGACAGGGCGGGAGACCCAGTACTTC

size: .
J: TRBJ2-5
D: .
V: TRBV27
CDR3: CASTSGIGSETQYF
DNA: TGTGCCAGCACCTCGGGAATTGGGTCGGAGACCCAGTACTTC

size: .
J: TRBJ1-1
D: .
V: TRBV5-1
CDR3: CASSLDGGLLLNTEAFF
DNA: TGCGCCAGCAGCTTGGATGGGGGGTTACTTTTGAACACTGAAGCTTTCTTT

size: .
J: TRBJ1-5
D: .
V: TRBV18
CDR3: CASSQVQGQGSNQPQHF
DNA: TGTGCCAGCTCACAGGTTCAGGGGCAGGGGAGCAATCAGCCCCAGCATTTT

size: .
J: TRBJ2-1
D: TRBD2
V: TRBV4-2
CDR3: CASSRGGGYNEQFF
DNA: TGTGCCAGCAGCCGCGGGGGGGGCTACAATGAGCAGTTCTTC

size: .
J: TRBJ1-1
D: .
V: TRBV14
CDR3: CASSQGTRNTEAFF
DNA: TGTGCCAGCAGCCAAGGGACAAGGAACACTGAAGCTTTCTTT

size: .
J: TRBJ1-2
D: TRBD1
V: TRBV6-5
CDR3: CASRLGTAYGYTF
DNA: TGTGCCAGCAGGTTAGGGACAGCATATGGCTACACCTTC

size: .
J: TRBJ2-1
D: .
V: TRBV7-6
CDR3: CASSPGSSYNEQFF
DNA: TGTGCCAGCAGCCCTGGGAGCTCCTACAATGAGCAGTTCTTC

size: once
J: TRBJ1-1
D: .
V: TRBV18
CDR3: CASSPGQLNTEAFF
DNA: TGTGCCAGCTCACCGGGGCAGTTGAACACTGAAGCTTTCTTT